This T cell receptor beta chain was retrieved from a study of molecular identifiers for immune sequencing clone quantification. V was shortened by 4 bases and J by 4 bases, with 10 bases between the two germline ends. CDR3 size: 13 residues. Bulk TCR libraries used previously described methods and listed TCR primers. TCRdb reprocessed the PCR reads with MiXCR, giving one entry per CDR3 protein. Altogether roughly 630,000 distinct CDR3 sequences are present, about 25% being singletons, with the ten largest covering 0.78%. CD8+CD4-CCR7+CD45RA+ sorting gave the naive CD8 T cells. The table lists this clonotype with many counts.

Sequencing was done on a sample of naive CD8+ T cells from blood, with Jurkat cell RNA spiked in. Specified subset: FACS-sorted CD8+CD4-CCR7+CD45RA+ naive T cells. The chain uses TRBV12-3 or TRBV12-4 and TRBJ1-1; no firm D call. The clonotype originates from a human donor in good health. Some libraries in this study had Jurkat cell RNA spiked in. The CDR3 protein is CASSSGRATEAFF. CDR3 bases: TGTGCCAGCAGTTCCGGAAGGGCCACTGAAGCTTTCTTT.